The clone carrying this TCR beta chain was counted between two and nine times. A clone one base away is much larger, so this may be a read error. No conserved phenylalanine or tryptophan is present at the end of the CDR3, so a read error is the likely explanation. This sample stems from a study of tumor-infiltrating lymphocytes in primary liver carcinoma. Scientists recovered RNA and DNA together from approximately 20-30 mg of unsorted bulk tissue. Among the patients, all had chronic HBV infection and none had been treated. Each tumor had five separate regions sampled. More than 75% viable tumor cells made up every tumor sample. From approximately 500 ng total RNA, TCR beta cDNA was generated with a primer in the constant region. What produced the TCR beta libraries was three nested multiplex PCR rounds using slightly modified ARM-PCR. The study ran its first two PCR rounds for about 11 cycles each, using TRBV1-TRBV30 forward primers and a C-beta reverse primer. TCRdb itself ran the multiplex PCR reads through MiXCR, one entry per CDR3 protein. The table shows 100,000 or so distinct CDR3 sequences, with around 71% occurring only once.

The CDR3 totals 14 residues. The V end was cut by 1 base, the J end by 1 base, with 6 bases between. This chain links TRBV12-3 or TRBV12-4 with TRBJ2-3; D is undetermined. The clonotype originates from a woman aged 55-70 years with primary liver carcinoma and hepatitis B virus infection. Sequencing used liver tumor tissue from sampling region 2. Subset meaning: tumor region T2, inferior pole. The CDR3 spells CASSLGAGTDTQYC. CDR3 nucleotides: TGTGCCAGCAGTTTAGGGGCAGGCACAGATACGCAGTATTGT.